The clone carrying this T cell receptor beta chain was counted a single time. What it recognizes is unknown. Libraries were prepared by immunoSEQ multiplex PCR; TCRdb keeps only in-frame clonotypes and omits some of them. The sample includes more than 85,000 clones, approximately 90% of them seen just once. This sample was included in a study of T cell responses to AZD1222 COVID-19 vaccine. V lost 6 bases, J lost 4 bases, and 15 bases lay in between. Germline V gives CDR1 MDHEN, CDR2 SYDVKM. The CDR3 totals 14 residues. Study conclusions and caveats: A mostly white British donor set with more females was recruited, and clonal diversity was possibly underestimated.

V and J are TRBV28 and TRBJ1-2; maybe TRBD1 (6 bases). The source of this sequence is an adult in good health. The source material was peripheral blood, sampled on day 0 of AZD1222 vaccination. CDR3 coding DNA: TGTGCCAGCAGGATTTCAGGGGTTGTCTATGGCTACACCTTC. Amino acids: CASRISGVVYGYTF.